This T cell receptor (beta chain) was identified during a study of shared clonotypes between healthy human individuals. Naive CD8 isolation took CD45RO-negative cells positively selected for CCR7 and excluded terminally differentiated effector memory CD45RA+ cells. Sequencing was at deep level. Produced via immunoSEQ multiplex PCR; TCRdb's table is partial and in-frame only. The table includes about 2,200,000 clones, roughly 91% detected once. The ends were cut back, 2 bases at V and 8 bases at J, with 12 bases in the middle. The V gene's germline CDR1 is MNHEY and CDR2 SMNVEV (reference sequence). CDR3 length equals 13 residues. This clone has only a few counts.

V usage is TRBV27 and J usage is TRBJ1-2; maybe TRBD1 (6 bases). The clonotype comes from a man younger than 35 in good health. Some clones in this sample may be carry-over from other donors' samples. The sequenced sample was naive CD8+ T cells from PBMCs. CDR3 DNA: TGTGCCAGCAGTTTAGGCAGGGGAACCGGCTACACCTTC. Its protein is CASSLGRGTGYTF.